Listed here are 9 T cell receptor beta chains from one sample, sequenced in a study of cytomegalovirus exposure and HLA in healthy donors. In the PCR, 60 Vbeta and 13 Jbeta primers were used. Method: immunoSEQ multiplex PCR; TCRdb's copy keeps in-frame clones and lacks some. The table includes under 150,000 clones, almost 85% detected once. The sample consisted of PBMCs. The source is a boy aged 2 to 10 in good health and CMV-seronegative.

The chain is built from TRBV4-2 and TRBJ2-3, with 7 positions matching TRBD2. V was pared by 0 bases and J by 2 bases, with 8 bases of the junction left unmatched. The CDR3 spans 17 residues. Germline V lookup: CDR1 LGHNA, CDR2 YNFKEQ. The CDR3 reads CASSQDGPSGATDTQYF. DNA of the CDR3: TGTGCCAGCAGCCAAGATGGGCCGAGCGGGGCCACAGATACGCAGTATTTT.

This rearrangement joins TRBV10-3 to TRBJ1-1, with 12 positions matching TRBD1. V was clipped by 4 bases and J by 4 bases; unmatched bases: 4. CDR3 length: 15 residues. Germline V gene data show CDR1 as ENHRY and CDR2 as SYGVKD. Written as DNA, the CDR3 is TGTGCCATCAGTGCCCGGGACAGGGGGCCCACTGAAGCTTTCTTT. Translated: CAISARDRGPTEAFF.

The V and J genes are TRBV6-1 and TRBJ2-1; 8 positions agree with TRBD2. The CDR3 is 15 residues long. The V segment lost 7 bases and the J segment 7 bases; nucleotides outside the gene matches: 12. Germline V gene data show CDR1 as MNHNS and CDR2 as SASEGT. Here the CDR3 reads CASTEELAGGNEQFF. CDR3 coding DNA: TGTGCCAGCACCGAGGAGCTAGCGGGTGGGAATGAGCAGTTCTTC.

The chain couples TRBV2 to TRBJ2-2; no definite D call. The V end lost 4 bases, the J end lost 3 bases, and 6 bases lay between the germline ends. This CDR3 spans 13 amino acids. The germline V gene has CDR1 SNHLY and CDR2 FYNNEI. The CDR3 nucleotides are TGTGCCAGCAGTGCGTCCCACACCGGGGAGCTGTTTTTT. It yields the protein CASSASHTGELFF.

CDR3 sequence (DNA): TGTGCCAGCAGTGAAGAGGCAGGGGGAGTCAACGAGCAGTACTTC. This gives the protein CASSEEAGGVNEQYF. The V gene is TRBV6-1, the J gene TRBJ2-7; 7 bases map to TRBD1. After removal of 1 base from V and 5 bases from J, the junction contained 8 bases not matched to a gene. CDR1 and CDR2 (germline): MNHNS, SASEGT. The CDR3 spans 15 residues.

The chain recombines TRBV7-2 with TRBJ1-5; 7 positions agree with TRBD1. The CDR3 is 15 amino acids. Germline CDR1 SGHTA, CDR2 FQGNSA. The junction had 9 bases not matched to a gene; V was cut back by 6 bases and J by 4 bases. CDR3 in amino acids: CASSQGGGGNQPQHF. Here the CDR3 DNA reads TGTGCCAGCAGTCAAGGGGGCGGAGGGAATCAGCCCCAGCATTTT.

The rearrangement joins TRBV7-2 to TRBJ2-1, with no clear D. The CDR3 runs 12 residues. Looked up from germline, CDR1 is SGHTA and CDR2 is FQGNSA. The V end was cut by 5 bases, the J end by 4 bases, with 6 bases between. In DNA, the CDR3 is TGTGCCAGCAGCCTCGTGTACAATGAGCAGTTCTTC. This codes for CASSLVYNEQFF. The full variable domain, its missing parts supplied by reference TRBV7-2 and TRBJ2-1, is GAGVSQSPSNKVTEKGKDVELRCDPISGHTALYWYRQSLGQGLEFLIYFQGNSAPDKSGLPSDRFSAERTGGSVSTLTIQRTQQEDSAVYLCASSLVYNEQFFGPGTRLTVL.

Points on this clone: At one end, the junction sequence differs from germline, possibly due to a read error. The chain joins TRBV7-9 to TRBJ1-2, with a tentative D call TRBD1 (6 bases). From germline, CDR1 is SEHNR and CDR2 FQNEAQ (reference sequence). The CDR3 runs to 13 residues. CDR3 in amino acids: CSSSLGGGRADTF. CDR3 bases: TGTTCCAGCAGCTTAGGGGGGGGCAGAGCTGACACCTTC.

This clone was counted a few times. This chain connects TRBV6-1 to TRBJ2-1, with D possibly being TRBD2 (8 bases). V lost 8 bases and J 5 bases, leaving 16 bases between the germline ends. Looked up from germline, CDR1 is MNHNS and CDR2 is SASEGT. The CDR3 has 14 residues. DNA for the CDR3: TGTGCCAGCGAACAGGGGACTAGTAACAATGAGCAGTTCTTC. Protein: CASEQGTSNNEQFF.